Below, 31 T cell receptor beta chains from the same sample are listed, as sequenced in a study of blood T cell repertoires in COVID-19. The assay was immunoSEQ multiplex PCR, and TCRdb's table has in-frame clones only and misses some. The repertoire holds hundreds of thousands of clones, with 87% as singletons. Sequencing was carried out using peripheral blood. The source of these receptors is a woman aged 60 to 75 with COVID-19, enrolled during active disease.

This chain connects TRBV3-1 (or the pseudogene TRBV3-2) to TRBJ1-2; weak D call: TRBD1 (6 bases). The germline CDR1 and CDR2 sequences are LGHDT and YNNKEL (reference sequence). The CDR3 covers 15 residues. Trimming took 4 bases from V and 7 from J, leaving 19 bases between them. For the CDR3, the DNA is TGTGCCAGCAGCCCCACGCAAAGGGGGTATGGTGGCTACACCTTC. Amino acid sequence: CASSPTQRGYGGYTF.

The chain has TRBV5-1 and TRBJ2-5; the match to TRBD2 covers 9 bases. Trimming cost V 2 bases and J 1 base; bases outside gene matches: 3. The length of the CDR3 is 15 residues. CDR1 and CDR2 from the germline V gene are SGHRS and YFSETQ. The CDR3 DNA is TGCGCCAGCAGCTTTGGCGGGGGGGGCCAAGAGACCCAGTACTTC. It codes for CASSFGGGGQETQYF.

The CDR3 sequence: CASSYSSGGDYEKLFF. The CDR3 bases are TGTGCCAGCAGTTACTCGTCCGGGGGGGATTATGAAAAACTGTTTTTT. The chain links TRBV6-5 to TRBJ1-4, with D possibly TRBD1 on 5 matching bases. Looked up from germline, CDR1 is MNHEY and CDR2 is SVGAGI. The CDR3 loop spans 16 amino acids. With 0 bases removed from V and 6 bases from J, the gap between germline ends came to 14 bases.

The chain recombines TRBV18 with TRBJ1-5; 7 bases map to TRBD1. In germline, CDR1 is KGHSH, CDR2 LQKENI. CDR3 length: 15 residues. V trimming: 8 bases; J trimming: 0 bases; junction bases outside the gene matches: 7. CDR3 sequence reads: CASARTGDSNQPQHF. The CDR3 DNA reads as TGTGCCAGCGCCCGGACAGGAGATAGCAATCAGCCCCAGCATTTT.

The V and J genes are TRBV7-9 and TRBJ2-5; 7 bases match TRBD2. The CDR3 consists of 12 residues. J gave up 7 bases and V 3 bases, and 2 bases lay outside the gene matches. From germline, CDR1 is SEHNR and CDR2 FQNEAQ (reference sequence). In DNA form, the CDR3 reads TGTGCCAGCAGCTTTGGGGAGGGGACCCAGTACTTC. Amino acids: CASSFGEGTQYF.

In this sample, this clone turned up once. This chain uses TRBV7-2 with TRBJ2-7; D perhaps matches TRBD2 (5 bases). With 5 bases removed from V and 4 bases from J, the gap between germline ends came to 12 bases. CDR1 SGHTA and CDR2 FQGNSA come from the germline V gene. The CDR3 sequence is 13 residues long. CDR3 in DNA: TGTGCCAGCAGCGGACTCGCGAGGTACGAGCAGTACTTC. Translation gives CASSGLARYEQYF.

This rearrangement joins TRBV5-1 to TRBJ2-3; 7 bases are a match to TRBD1. CDR3 length: 13 amino acids. Trimming at V came to 4 bases and at J to 7 bases, leaving 6 bases not matched to a gene. Germline-derived CDR1 and CDR2 are SGHRS and YFSETQ. The CDR3 sequence: CASSLDRTYTQYF. CDR3 DNA: TGCGCCAGCAGCCTGGACAGGACATATACGCAGTATTTT. Variable domain in full (rest from reference TRBV5-1 and TRBJ2-3): KAGVTQTPRYLIKTRGQQVTLSCSPISGHRSVSWYQQTPGQGLQFLFEYFSETQRNKGNFPGRFSGRQFSNSRSEMNVSTLELGDSALYLCASSLDRTYTQYFGPGTRLTVL.

This clone was seen once. The V gene is TRBV3-1 (or the pseudogene TRBV3-2), the J gene TRBJ2-2, with D uncertain. CDR3 length: 12 residues. Trimming left V 2 bases short and J 6 bases short, with 4 bases between. Germline CDR1 and CDR2: LGHDT and YNNKEL (reference sequence). The CDR3 sequence is CASSQSAGELFF. The CDR3 region has the DNA TGTGCCAGCAGCCAATCGGCCGGGGAGCTGTTTTTT.

The J gene is TRBJ1-4, the V gene TRBV2; D is unresolved. The CDR3 runs to 14 residues. Trimming shortened V by 4 bases and J by 5 bases, and 11 bases separated the two germline ends. Germline V gives CDR1 SNHLY, CDR2 FYNNEI. CDR3 nucleotides: TGTGCCAGCAGTGCTAGGGAGCAAAATGAAAAACTGTTTTTT. Translated: CASSAREQNEKLFF.

This rearrangement joins TRBV7-6 to TRBJ2-1; the D gene is possibly TRBD2 (7 bases). V shed 3 bases and J shed 3 bases, with 15 bases lying between them. Per germline, CDR1 SGHVS and CDR2 FNYEAQ. The CDR3 totals 16 residues. The CDR3 protein is CASSLRRGGDYNEQFF. CDR3 nucleotides: TGTGCCAGCAGCTTGAGAAGGGGGGGGGACTACAATGAGCAGTTCTTC.

V gene TRBV6-1 combines with J gene TRBJ2-1; 9 nucleotides line up with TRBD2. This CDR3 is 14 amino acids long. The V gene end was trimmed by 1 base and the J gene end by 14 bases; junction bases not matched to a gene: 9. CDR1 and CDR2 (germline): MNHNS, SASEGT. The CDR3 DNA is TGTGCCAGCAGTGAAGGCGTTAGCGGGGGCTCGGAGTTCTTC. Translating it yields CASSEGVSGGSEFF.

The chain recombines TRBV6-6 with TRBJ2-7, with D tentatively TRBD1 (5 bases). CDR3 size: 13 residues. The V end lost 7 bases, the J end lost 0 bases, and 10 bases lay between the germline ends. Germline assignment: CDR1 MNHNY and CDR2 SVGAGI (reference sequence). The DNA for the CDR3 is TGTGCCAGCAAAGACACAGGCTCCTACGAGCAGTACTTC. Encoded protein: CASKDTGSYEQYF.

The V gene is TRBV12-3 or TRBV12-4, the J gene TRBJ1-1; D is possibly TRBD1 (6 bases). Trimming stripped 6 bases from V and 11 bases from J, with 16 bases between. This CDR3 spans 12 amino acids. CDR3 DNA sequence: TGTGCCAGCAGCCCCCCGGGGACAATTGCTTTCTTT. It translates to CASSPPGTIAFF.

The chain carries TRBV28 and TRBJ1-5, with 8 bases matching TRBD1. The CDR3 has 15 residues. Germline V lookup: CDR1 MDHEN, CDR2 SYDVKM. V trimming: 2 bases; J trimming: 6 bases; junction bases outside the gene matches: 6. CDR3 DNA: TGTGCCAGCAGTTTACGGCAGGGGGCTATTCAGCCCCAGCATTTT. Translation: CASSLRQGAIQPQHF.

This clone was counted between two and nine times. The V and J genes are TRBV7-8 and TRBJ1-1, with a tentative D call TRBD1 (6 bases). The CDR3 spans 15 residues. Germline CDR1 SGHVS, CDR2 FQNEAQ. The V and J ends lost 9 bases and 0 bases respectively, with 17 bases between them. CDR3 region: CASRSGRGMNTEAFF. The CDR3 region has the DNA TGTGCCAGTCGATCGGGGAGGGGGATGAACACTGAAGCTTTCTTT.

CDR3 region: CASHRGVHNQPQHF. CDR3 bases: TGTGCCAGCCACCGGGGGGTTCACAATCAGCCCCAGCATTTT. The V gene is TRBV2, the J gene TRBJ1-5, with a weak D call TRBD1 (5 bases). V lost 8 bases and J lost 3, with 14 bases in between. This CDR3 spans 14 amino acids. In germline, CDR1 is SNHLY, CDR2 FYNNEI.

The chain links TRBV5-4 to TRBJ2-1, with 8 bases aligning to TRBD2. The CDR3 runs 17 residues. From germline, CDR1 is SGHNT and CDR2 YYREEE (reference sequence). J was trimmed by 0 bases and V by 2 bases; bases with no gene match: 7. CDR3 DNA: TGTGCCAGCAGCTTAGGGCCCGGGACTAGCTCCTACAATGAGCAGTTCTTC. This encodes CASSLGPGTSSYNEQFF.

At least ten counts were recorded for this clone. The chain employs TRBV4-2 and TRBJ2-3, with 7 bases fitting TRBD2. The CDR3 spans 16 residues. V shed 0 bases and J 2 bases; nucleotides not matched to a gene: 5. From germline, CDR1 is LGHNA and CDR2 YNFKEQ. In DNA, the CDR3 is TGTGCCAGCAGCCAAGAGGGGACTACGATCACAGATACGCAGTATTTT. Its translation: CASSQEGTTITDTQYF.

The chain uses TRBV6-5 and TRBJ2-3; D may be TRBD1 (6 bases). The CDR3 runs to 15 residues. Germline lookup yields CDR1 MNHEY and CDR2 SVGAGI. Trimming shortened V by 4 bases and J by 0 bases, and 11 bases separated the two germline ends. The CDR3 nucleotides are TGTGCCAGCAGTTCGAACAGGGTCAGCACAGATACGCAGTATTTT. It codes for CASSSNRVSTDTQYF.

The V call is TRBV10-3, the J call TRBJ1-5; D is undetermined. This CDR3 has 15 residues. CDR1 and CDR2 (germline): ENHRY, SYGVKD. V was shortened by 1 base and J by 6 bases, with 13 bases between the two germline ends. The CDR3 DNA sequence: TGTGCCATCAGTGAGTATCCAACGACTGGTCAGCCCCAGCATTTT. Translated, it gives CAISEYPTTGQPQHF.

Only a few counts were recorded for this clone. This chain connects TRBV4-1 to TRBJ2-7; 8 bases agree with TRBD2. In germline, CDR1 is MGHRA, CDR2 YSYEKL. CDR3 length equals 17 residues. Trimming removed 1 base from V and 0 bases from J; junction bases left unmatched: 8. CDR3 nucleotides: TGCGCCAGCAGCCAAGTGACTAGCGCAAGCTCCTCCTACGAGCAGTACTTC. This codes for CASSQVTSASSSYEQYF.

The sample holds one count of this clone. This sequence joins TRBV4-2 and TRBJ2-1; D may be TRBD2 (6 bases). From germline, CDR1 is LGHNA and CDR2 YNFKEQ. This CDR3 is built from 12 residues. Trimming left V 2 bases short and J 14 bases short, with 13 bases between. The CDR3 here is CASSQSRRGKFF. In DNA form, the CDR3 reads TGTGCCAGCAGCCAATCACGGCGGGGAAAGTTCTTC.

This clone was observed a few times. This chain connects TRBV6-5 to TRBJ2-1; 10 bases map to TRBD2. Germline CDR1 is MNHEY and CDR2 is SVGAGI. The CDR3 length is 14 residues. Trimming cost V 6 bases and J 6 bases; bases outside gene matches: 5. The CDR3 reads CASSSGTSANEQFF. CDR3 in DNA: TGTGCCAGCAGCTCCGGGACTAGCGCCAATGAGCAGTTCTTC.

The J gene is TRBJ1-2, the V gene TRBV7-2; 7 bases agree with TRBD1. CDR1 SGHTA and CDR2 FQGNSA come from the germline V gene. This CDR3 spans 16 amino acids. With V trimmed by 3 bases and J by 6 bases, 13 bases remained unmatched. CDR3 loop: CASSLTRQGLADGYTF. For the CDR3, the DNA is TGTGCCAGCAGCTTGACCCGACAGGGATTAGCGGATGGCTACACCTTC.

This sequence joins TRBV2 and TRBJ2-1; perhaps TRBD1 as D (5 bases). Germline CDR1 SNHLY, CDR2 FYNNEI. The V end was cut by 6 bases, the J end by 3 bases, with 12 bases between. This CDR3 is 14 amino acids long. CDR3 coding DNA: TGTGCCAGCAGCCCCCAAGGGGTCTACAATGAGCAGTTCTTC. Translating gives CASSPQGVYNEQFF.

This clone showed up just a few times. The chain recombines TRBV7-2 with TRBJ2-3, with TRBD1 as a possible D gene (5 bases). Trimming shortened V by 2 bases and J by 2 bases, and 8 bases separated the two germline ends. This CDR3 region has 14 residues. The germline CDR1 and CDR2 sequences are SGHTA and FQGNSA. The CDR3 protein is CASSLSRDTDTQYF. CDR3 sequence (DNA): TGTGCCAGCAGCTTATCCAGGGACACAGATACGCAGTATTTT.

The genes are TRBV5-1 and TRBJ2-2; 10 nucleotides align to TRBD2. The germline V gene encodes CDR1 SGHRS and CDR2 YFSETQ. J was trimmed by 7 bases and V by 7 bases; bases with no gene match: 7. There are 14 residues in the CDR3. This chain's CDR3 is CASALAGVRGELFF. CDR3 coding DNA: TGCGCCAGCGCCCTAGCGGGGGTTCGCGGGGAGCTGTTTTTT.

The chain is built from TRBV5-1 and TRBJ2-7; TRBD1 might be the D (8 bases). Germline V CDR1 and CDR2: SGHRS, YFSETQ. The CDR3 is 14 residues long. The V end lost 4 bases, the J end lost 3 bases, and 14 bases lay between the germline ends. Written as DNA, the CDR3 is TGCGCCAGCAGCAGGGAGGGACAGGTCTACGAGCAGTACTTC. The encoded protein is CASSREGQVYEQYF.

Concerning this clone itself: One end of the junction does not line up with germline, which may come from a read error. The chain uses TRBV6-5 and TRBJ2-7, with 10 positions matching TRBD1. CDR1 and CDR2 (germline): MNHEY, SVGAGI. This CDR3 has 14 amino acids. DNA of the CDR3: TGTGCCAGCAGTAGACAGGGGGCGTCCTCCGAGCAGTACTTC. Translated, it gives CASSRQGASSEQYF.

This clone has just a few counts. The chain combines TRBV3-1 (or the pseudogene TRBV3-2) with TRBJ1-3; D gene uncertain. The CDR3 sequence is 12 residues long. Germline CDR1 is LGHDT and CDR2 is YNNKEL (reference sequence). V was clipped by 5 bases and J by 5 bases, with 7 bases between them. The CDR3, as DNA: TGTGCCAGCAGCTCAACACGAAACACCATATATTTT. Translation gives CASSSTRNTIYF.

The rearrangement joins TRBV9 to TRBJ2-1; D is possibly TRBD2 (5 bases). Trimming took off 4 bases at V and 9 bases at J, with 20 bases between the two ends. The germline gives CDR1 SGDLS, CDR2 YYNGEE. This CDR3 is built from 15 residues. The CDR3 region has the DNA TGTGCCAGCAGCCCAATAAGCGGTCGCTTGGGTGAGCAGTTCTTC. It is translated as CASSPISGRLGEQFF.